The T cell receptor (beta chain) described here comes from a study of blood T cell repertoires in COVID-19. Study overall: The samples span acute and convalescent COVID-19 from the United States, Italy and Spain. In each case, the material was cDNA or gDNA derived from T cells, B-cell-depleted T cells, or PBMCs.

In the original processing: Reference gene primer amplification in the assay estimated nucleated cell counts. Sequencing was performed with immunoSEQ multiplex PCR; in TCRdb, only in-frame clones are kept and a portion is missing. For V, J and clone size, that table is used; D and trimming come from the DNA. The sample holds some 140,000 clones; about 70% are singletons and the top ten take roughly 13%. The V gene lost 5 bases and the J gene lost 5 bases, with 13 bases spanning the gap. The germline gives CDR1 KGHSH, CDR2 LQKENI. This CDR3 contains 14 residues. The specimen was peripheral blood. The receptor's source is an elderly man with acute or convalescent COVID-19. The V call is TRBV18, the J call TRBJ1-5; a weak D match, TRBD1 (5 bases). The CDR3 here is CASSIGEGDQPQHF. The CDR3 DNA is TGTGCCAGCTCAATAGGGGAGGGTGATCAGCCCCAGCATTTT.